This T cell receptor (beta chain) emerged from a study of T cell responses to AZD1222 COVID-19 vaccine (dated by TCRdb to about 2021). For the study in its entirety: A total of 230 or so trial participants underwent TCR sequencing, of whom around 200 received two doses of AZD1222 and some 26 received two doses of the MenACWY control vaccine. Enrollment into the trials was organized by age into subgroups of 18-55, 56-69 and 70-plus years, and those subgroups contained roughly 150, 30 and 60 TCR-sequenced participants, respectively.

The CDR3 regions of human TCRbeta chains were subjected to immunosequencing. In the paper's pipeline: TCRs in the repertoires were matched against a reference library of SARS-CoV-2-specific TCRs that had been generated with the MIRA antigen-specificity platform. Breadth meant the fraction of unique TCRs that were SARS-CoV-2-associated, whereas depth meant the fraction of total T cells that were SARS-CoV-2-associated. Each spike-specific TCR was assigned to its reactive spike region and to a CD4 or CD8 class using the MIRA data. Log10-transformed breadth and depth values were compared by one-way ANOVA with Sidak's multiple comparisons tests. TCRdb carries this immuneACCESS record with in-frame sequences only. Its versions omit some clonotypes, under half of them owing to an unresolved V gene in the studies checked, with the rest unexplained. V, J and clone size derive from that table, while D and trimming were established from the DNA sequence. This sample lists roughly 100,000 clones; 87% were detected once. Under 2.5% of the sample is in the top ten clones.

The sample's time point label, decoded: about 28 days (+/-7) after the second vaccine dose. Because spike-specific TCR depth and breadth did not differ between the two schedules, AZD1222 recipients who got a second dose at roughly 4 weeks were pooled with those who got a second dose at roughly 12 weeks. Vaccinee samples came from UK trials COV001 and COV002, including a single-blind randomized controlled phase 2/3 trial of AZD1222 (ChAdOx1 nCoV-19) in healthy adults. For TCRbeta chain sequencing, PBMC samples were collected from trial participants at day 0 and at day 28 after the second dose. Spanning cysteine to phenylalanine, the CDR3 consists of 16 amino acids. This entry keeps only the CDR3 DNA: 48 bases, framed from base 1. V loses 6 bases at its end and J loses 1 base; junction bases beyond the gene matches: 8. Based on the germline V gene, the CDR1 and CDR2 sequences are MNHEY and SVGEGT.

Of note for this clone: Its antigen is not yet known. No base qualities exist here, and no much larger clone lies one base off it.

General findings and caveats noted by the study authors: Because no samples from the day 14 peak response were available, repertoires could be characterized only after the peak T cell response. Reportedly, almost half of the unique spike-specific TCRs recognized epitopes lying outside the regions that are mutated in the B.1.351 and B.1.1.7 variants. Vaccine-associated CD4 TCRs spanned the whole spike protein, with dominant responses in regions 160-218 and 743-854. Spike-specific TCR breadth and depth rose significantly after two AZD1222 doses compared with day 0 and with MenACWY recipients. Participants were mostly white British, with more females than males. The authors suggested clonal diversity may have been underestimated. Conclusions about previously exposed vaccinees are limited, since just a handful of AZD1222 recipients were seropositive for SARS-CoV-2 at baseline. In the small 56-69-year group, the increase in depth fell short of significance, most likely because of low power.

This clonotype was obtained from an adult who received the AZD1222 COVID-19 vaccine. Sample: peripheral blood, taken 28 days after the second AZD1222 dose. The sequence links TRBV6-2 or TRBV6-3 to TRBJ2-4; 8 bases in between match TRBD2. This receptor carries the CDR3 CASSLTGGRAKNIQYF. The bases are TGTGCCAGCAGCCTGACTGGCGGGAGGGCCAAAAACATTCAGTACTTC.